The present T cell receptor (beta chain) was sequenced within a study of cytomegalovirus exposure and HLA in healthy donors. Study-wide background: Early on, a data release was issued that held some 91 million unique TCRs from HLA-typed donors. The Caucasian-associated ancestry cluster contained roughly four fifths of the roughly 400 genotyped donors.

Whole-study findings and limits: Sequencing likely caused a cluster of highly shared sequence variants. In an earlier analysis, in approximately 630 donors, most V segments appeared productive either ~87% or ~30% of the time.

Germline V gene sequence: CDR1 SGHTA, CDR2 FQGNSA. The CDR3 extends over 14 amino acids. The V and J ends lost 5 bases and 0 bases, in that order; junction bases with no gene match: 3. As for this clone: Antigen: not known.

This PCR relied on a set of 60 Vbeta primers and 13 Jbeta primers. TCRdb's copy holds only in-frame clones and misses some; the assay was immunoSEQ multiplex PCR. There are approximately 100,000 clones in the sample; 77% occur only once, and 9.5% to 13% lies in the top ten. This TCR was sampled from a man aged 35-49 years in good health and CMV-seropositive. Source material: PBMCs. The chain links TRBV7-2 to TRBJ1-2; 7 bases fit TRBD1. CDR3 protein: CASSDREANYGYTF. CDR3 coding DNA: TGTGCCAGCAGCGACAGGGAAGCTAACTATGGCTACACCTTC.